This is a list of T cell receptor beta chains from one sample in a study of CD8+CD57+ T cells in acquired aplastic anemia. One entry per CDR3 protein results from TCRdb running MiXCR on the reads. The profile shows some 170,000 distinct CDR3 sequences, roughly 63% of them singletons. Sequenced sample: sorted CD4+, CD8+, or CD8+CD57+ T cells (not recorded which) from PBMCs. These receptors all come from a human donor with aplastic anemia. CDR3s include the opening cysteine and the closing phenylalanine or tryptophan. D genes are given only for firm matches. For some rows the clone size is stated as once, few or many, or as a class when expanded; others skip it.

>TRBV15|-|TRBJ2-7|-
CATSQDEGWEQYF
TGTGCCACCAGCCAGGACGAGGGTTGGGAGCAGTACTTC
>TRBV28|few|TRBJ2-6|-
CASSETDSGANVLTF
TGTGCCAGCAGTGAGACAGACTCTGGGGCCAACGTCCTGACTTTC
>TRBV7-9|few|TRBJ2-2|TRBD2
CASSIGTSGRSGELFF
TGTGCCAGCAGCATCGGGACTAGCGGGAGATCCGGGGAGCTGTTTTTT
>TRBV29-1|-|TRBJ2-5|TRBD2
CSVGGLAGALQETQYF
TGCAGCGTTGGGGGGCTAGCGGGGGCACTACAAGAGACCCAGTACTTC
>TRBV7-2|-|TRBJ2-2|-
CASSLGVRGTGELFF
TGTGCCAGCAGCTTAGGGGTTAGGGGCACCGGGGAGCTGTTTTTT
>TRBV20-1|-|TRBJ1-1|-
CSARPPWGLTTEAFF
TGCAGTGCTCGTCCCCCCTGGGGTTTGACCACTGAAGCTTTCTTT
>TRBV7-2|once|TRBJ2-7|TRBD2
CASSLTLAGESYEQYF
TGTGCCAGCAGCTTGACCTTAGCGGGGGAGTCCTACGAGCAGTACTTC
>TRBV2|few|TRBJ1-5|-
CASSERERQPQHF
TGTGCCAGCAGTGAAAGGGAAAGACAGCCCCAGCATTTT
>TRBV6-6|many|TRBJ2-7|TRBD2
CASSFPSGITYEQYF
TGTGCCAGCAGTTTCCCAAGCGGGATCACCTACGAGCAGTACTTC
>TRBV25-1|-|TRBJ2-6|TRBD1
CASSRQGGRLSGANVLTF
TGTGCCAGCAGTAGACAGGGGGGCCGCCTATCTGGGGCCAACGTCCTGACTTTC
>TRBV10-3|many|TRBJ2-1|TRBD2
CAITEGSGGATNEQFF
TGTGCCATCACCGAGGGTAGCGGGGGGGCCACGAATGAGCAGTTCTTC
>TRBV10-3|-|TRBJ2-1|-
CAMGSGTDTQFF
TGTGCCATGGGGTCAGGCACAGATACGCAGTTCTTC
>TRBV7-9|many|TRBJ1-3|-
CASSQDTVSGNTIYF
TGTGCCAGCAGCCAGGACACCGTCTCTGGAAACACCATATATTTT
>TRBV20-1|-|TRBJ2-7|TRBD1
CSARGGQDYEQYF
TGCAGTGCTAGAGGGGGACAGGACTACGAGCAGTACTTC